The source of this T cell receptor (beta chain) is a study of read filtering for tumor transcriptome and immune sequencing. About the research overall: Revised staging placed fewer than ten patients in R-ISS I, roughly 17 in II, more than 5 in III. TCR-mapped reads were about 4 to 11 million with IR-seq versus roughly 80 to 1,300 with RNA-seq. Transcriptome libraries were built from DNase-treated RNA. Findings of the study overall: IR-seq and RNA-seq agreed better without single-read clonotypes.

CDR3 length: 14 residues. CDR1 is MNHNS, CDR2 SASEGT, per germline. The V and J ends lost 10 bases and 9 bases respectively, with 21 bases between them. This library used 300 to 450 ng RNA and molecular barcoded adaptors spanning alpha/delta and beta/gamma chains. Each CDR3 protein is one row after TCRdb ran MiXCR on the reads. The sample holds around 140,000 distinct CDR3 sequences, around 13% seen once. Of note for this clonotype: The antigen remains unidentified. Since a much larger clone is just one base distant, this may be a read error. This likely comes from a read error, as the CDR3 has no conserved phenylalanine or tryptophan at its end.

The source is a donor aged 40 or older with multiple myeloma. The chain carries TRBV6-1 and TRBJ2-2; D not resolved. The material sequenced was a population of CD138-negative cells sorted from bone marrow. For the CDR3, the DNA is TGTGCCATCCCGGGCCATTTGAATGCCCGGGAGCTGTTTTTA. Translated, it gives CAIPGHLNARELFL.